One sample yielded the 17 T cell receptor beta chains listed below, sequenced in a study of T-cell memory formation after mild COVID-19. TCRdb re-analysed the 5' RACE reads in MiXCR, keeping a single row per CDR3 protein. The sample gives under 300,000 distinct CDR3 sequences, 15% to 20% of which show up once; more than 20% is in the top ten. Sequencing was done on a sample of PBMCs or a T cell subset sorted from them (not recorded which). These receptors all stem from a man aged 18 to 29 who had mild COVID-19 (a few samples of this study predate the infection). Cell type and time point are not known.

In this sample, this clonotype turned up many times. The V and J genes are TRBV29-1 and TRBJ1-1; no clear D. The CDR3 has 10 amino acids. V was clipped by 6 bases and J by 1 base, with 3 bases between them. CDR1 SQVTM and CDR2 ANQGSEA come from the germline V gene. The CDR3 region is CSVTNTEAFF. CDR3 nucleotides: TGCAGCGTGACGAACACTGAAGCTTTCTTT.

In this sample, this clonotype turned up a few times. V and J are TRBV20-1 and TRBJ2-7, with 7 bases that match TRBD1. The CDR3 consists of 14 residues. CDR1 DFQATT and CDR2 SNEGSKA come from the germline V gene (reference sequence). The CDR3 spells CSAREGTDHYEQYV. In nucleotides, the CDR3 is TGCAGTGCAAGAGAGGGGACAGACCATTACGAGCAGTACGTC.

As to this clonotype: A much bigger clone sits one base away, suggesting this may be a read error. The V call is TRBV5-1, the J call TRBJ2-1; D possibly matches TRBD1 or TRBD2 (5 bases each). This CDR3 comprises 15 residues. The germline gives CDR1 SGHRS, CDR2 YFSETQ. For the CDR3, the DNA is TGCGCCAGCAGCCCGCTTTCGGGGCCCTCCAATAAGCAGTTCTTC. Protein product: CASSPLSGPSNKQFF.

In this sample, this clonotype turned up a few times. This CDR3 is CASMIGGDQPQHF. In DNA, the CDR3 is TGTGCCAGCATGATAGGGGGGGATCAGCCCCAGCATTTT. V gene TRBV2 combines with J gene TRBJ1-5; possible D gene TRBD1, 6 bases. This CDR3 comprises 13 residues. Deletions cut 7 bases from V and 5 bases from J, with 12 bases between. Germline V lookup: CDR1 SNHLY, CDR2 FYNNEI.

The gene calls are TRBV10-1 and TRBJ2-2; no clear D gene. V was trimmed by 2 bases and J by 1 base, leaving 11 bases between them. The germline V gene has CDR1 WNHNN and CDR2 SYGVQD (reference sequence). CDR3 length equals 16 residues. DNA for the CDR3: TGCGCCAGCAGTGAGAAGGCCCAAATGAACACCGGGGAGCTGTTTTTT. Its translation is CASSEKAQMNTGELFF.

This clonotype was seen only once. The chain carries TRBV6-2 or TRBV6-3 and TRBJ2-4, with D maybe TRBD1 (5 bases). CDR3 size: 15 residues. Germline V lookup: CDR1 MNHEY, CDR2 SVGEGT. V lost 5 bases and J lost 6, with 17 bases in between. CDR3 in DNA: TGTGCCAGCAGTCACCACGGACAAGAAACAAACATTCAGTACTTC. Its protein product is CASSHHGQETNIQYF.

The chain is built from TRBV28 and TRBJ2-7; TRBD2 is a possible D gene (6 bases). The V end was cut by 3 bases, the J end by 1 base, with 10 bases between. There are 14 residues in the CDR3. Germline V gives CDR1 MDHEN, CDR2 SYDVKM. The CDR3 spells CASSFKGLSYEQYV. CDR3 DNA sequence: TGTGCCAGCAGTTTTAAGGGACTTTCCTACGAGCAGTACGTC.

This clonotype was detected a few times. The rearrangement uses TRBV3-1 and TRBJ1-5; D not resolved. Germline CDR1 LGHDT, CDR2 YNNKEL (reference sequence). This CDR3 contains 12 residues. Trimming removed 0 bases from V and 7 bases from J, with 4 bases in between. The CDR3 spells CASSQDRQPQHF. The CDR3 bases are TGTGCCAGCAGCCAAGATCGGCAGCCCCAGCATTTT.

This clonotype was recorded at least ten times. The rearrangement uses TRBV7-9 and TRBJ2-3; 7 bases are shared with TRBD2. V shed 2 bases and J 5 bases; nucleotides not matched to a gene: 4. This CDR3 is 14 amino acids long. Germline CDR1 and CDR2: SEHNR and FQNEAQ (reference sequence). The CDR3 spells CASSLTGGLDTQYF. The CDR3 DNA sequence: TGTGCCAGCAGCTTAACGGGGGGTCTAGATACGCAGTATTTT.

The table lists this clonotype with a few counts. Here the CDR3 DNA reads TGCAGTGCTAGAGATGCTAGGGTTAATTCACCCCTCCACTTT. As protein: CSARDARVNSPLHF. The chain carries TRBV20-1 and TRBJ1-6; no reliable D call. The V end was cut by 0 bases, the J end by 6 bases, with 9 bases between. The CDR3 extends over 14 amino acids. Germline loops: CDR1 DFQATT, CDR2 SNEGSKA (reference sequence).

The J gene is TRBJ1-6, the V gene TRBV20-1; D uncertain. The V gene's germline CDR1 is DFQATT and CDR2 SNEGSKA (reference sequence). V lost 0 bases and J lost 5, with 14 bases in between. This CDR3 region has 16 residues. The CDR3 protein is CSARDQGLGDNSPLHF. CDR3 DNA sequence: TGCAGTGCTAGAGATCAAGGGTTGGGAGATAATTCACCCCTCCACTTT.

The J gene is TRBJ2-5, the V gene TRBV6-2 or TRBV6-3, with a possible D match to TRBD2 (6 bases). The CDR3 has 13 amino acids. CDR1 MNHEY and CDR2 SVGEGT come from the germline V gene. V was clipped by 5 bases and J by 4 bases, with 11 bases between them. The CDR3 DNA sequence: TGTGCCAGCAGTGGGACTTTGGGAGAGACCCAGTACTTC. Protein sequence: CASSGTLGETQYF.

Within the sample, this clonotype is medium-sized. The chain uses TRBV28 and TRBJ2-3; possibly TRBD1 for D (6 bases). V lost 5 bases to trimming and J lost 5 bases, with 14 bases between them. The length of the CDR3 is 14 residues. Germline-derived CDR1 and CDR2 are MDHEN and SYDVKM. This CDR3 reads CASSTTGSQDTQYF. The CDR3 bases are TGTGCCAGCAGTACAACAGGGAGTCAAGATACGCAGTATTTT.

The chain recombines TRBV6-5 with TRBJ1-1; no definite D call. This CDR3 comprises 16 residues. Germline CDR1 and CDR2: MNHEY and SVGAGI. The V gene lost 7 bases and the J gene lost 4 bases, with 22 bases spanning the gap. The CDR3 loop reads CASKLNFGHGLTEAFF. The CDR3 nucleotides read TGTGCCAGCAAACTGAATTTCGGGCACGGGCTCACTGAAGCTTTCTTT.

Here the CDR3 reads CASSKGGVEETQYF. The CDR3, as DNA: TGTGCCAGCAGTAAAGGCGGGGTTGAGGAGACCCAGTACTTC. The chain is built from TRBV6-5 and TRBJ2-5; perhaps TRBD2 as D (6 bases). The CDR3 contains 14 residues. Between the trimmed V and J ends, which lost 5 bases and 5 bases, there was a span of 15 bases. Germline values: CDR1 MNHEY, CDR2 SVGAGI.

This clonotype appeared many times. The V call is TRBV27, the J call TRBJ2-6, with D unresolved. The CDR3 is 15 residues long. Trimming took 6 bases from V and 2 from J, leaving 11 bases between them. Germline CDR1 MNHEY, CDR2 SMNVEV (reference sequence). DNA of the CDR3: TGTGCCAGCAGCCATTACACTACTGGGGCCAACGTCCTGACTTTC. As protein: CASSHYTTGANVLTF.

The CDR3 is CASSLGQSISPLHF. For the CDR3, the DNA is TGTGCCAGCAGCTTAGGACAGTCCATTTCACCCCTCCACTTT. This chain links TRBV7-2 with TRBJ1-6; possibly TRBD1 for D (5 bases). This CDR3 spans 14 amino acids. V dropped 1 base and J dropped 9 bases, with 10 bases sitting between them. Germline CDR1 and CDR2: SGHTA and FQGNSA.